These 20 T cell receptor beta chains were all obtained from the same sample, sequenced in a study of T cells in Graves' hyperthyroidism and ophthalmopathy. The TCR beta CDR3 regions underwent amplification using RNA transcripts as the source. Using the HTBI primer set, a first-round RT-PCR was run on the TCR CDR3. TCRdb reanalysed the multiplex PCR reads using MiXCR and keeps one entry per CDR3 protein. The table lists some 510,000 distinct CDR3 sequences, under 60% of them singletons. Material: peripheral blood or thyroid tissue (not recorded which). The receptors here all came from a woman younger than 35 with Graves' hyperthyroidism.

This clonotype was picked up a small number of times. The chain recombines TRBV20-1 with TRBJ2-2; the match to TRBD2 covers 7 bases. V was pared by 0 bases and J by 0 bases, with 1 base of the junction left unmatched. The CDR3 spans 15 residues. Germline-derived CDR1 and CDR2 are DFQATT and SNEGSKA (reference sequence). CDR3 DNA: TGCAGTGCTAGAGAGGGGGGGGCGAACACCGGGGAGCTGTTTTTT. Translating it yields CSAREGGANTGELFF.

To note about this clonotype: Its ends do not fully match the called genes, so a read error is possible. The chain links TRBV2 to TRBJ2-2; D is undetermined. CDR3 length: 16 amino acids. Germline CDR1 reads SNHLY; CDR2 reads FYNNEI. The CDR3, as DNA: TGTGCCAGCAGTGCAAGGATGGTACAGAACACTGGGGAGCTGTTTTTT. Translated: CASSARMVQNTGELFF. Full variable domain (rest looked up from reference TRBV2 and TRBJ2-2): EPEVTQTPSHQVTQMGQEVILRCVPISNHLYFYWYRQILGQKVEFLVSFYNNEISEKSEIFDDQFSVERPDGSNFTLKIRSTKLEDSAMYFCASSARMVQNTGELFFGEGSRLTVL.

This clonotype came up a few times. The V gene is TRBV7-9, the J gene TRBJ2-2; D unclear. Germline loops: CDR1 SEHNR, CDR2 FQNEAQ (reference sequence). V was trimmed by 2 bases and J by 1 base, leaving 8 bases between them. The CDR3 is 15 amino acids. This CDR3 is CASSLNRVNTGELFF. In nucleotides, the CDR3 is TGTGCCAGCAGCTTAAACCGGGTGAACACCGGGGAGCTGTTTTTT.

In the case of this clonotype: With a much larger clone just one base away, this may be a read error. The chain uses TRBV2 and TRBJ1-5; no definite D call. V was trimmed by 7 bases and J by 1 base, leaving 8 bases between them. Germline V gives CDR1 SNHLY, CDR2 FYNNEI. CDR3 length: 13 amino acids. The CDR3 protein is CASNQDSNQPQHF. CDR3 nucleotide sequence: TGTGCCAGCAACCAAGACAGCAATCAGCCCCAGCATTTT.

This clonotype was recorded at least ten times. V is TRBV29-1 and J is TRBJ1-4, with D possibly being TRBD1 (6 bases). The CDR3 runs 14 residues. Trimming stripped 3 bases from V and 7 bases from J, with 15 bases between. Germline V gives CDR1 SQVTM, CDR2 ANQGSEA. The CDR3 is CSVDWPGEGEKLFF. CDR3 bases: TGCAGCGTTGATTGGCCAGGGGAGGGTGAAAAACTGTTTTTT. Filled out from reference TRBV29-1 and TRBJ1-4, the complete variable domain reads SAVISQKPSRDICQRGTSLTIQCQVDSQVTMMFWYRQQPGQSLTLIATANQGSEATYESGFVIDKFPISRPNLTFSTLTVSNMSPEDSSIYLCSVDWPGEGEKLFFGSGTQLSVL.

The chain uses TRBV5-1 and TRBJ2-5; D is possibly TRBD1 or TRBD2 (5 bases each). In germline, CDR1 is SGHRS, CDR2 YFSETQ. This CDR3 contains 17 residues. V was pared by 2 bases and J by 1 base, with 18 bases between. DNA of the CDR3: TGCGCCAGCAGCTTTTTTGGCTGGGACGGTCCCCAAGAGACCCAGTACTTC. Its translation: CASSFFGWDGPQETQYF.

On this clonotype: This could be a read error, since a much larger clone is one nucleotide away. The V gene is TRBV7-9, the J gene TRBJ1-5; D unresolved. Germline-derived CDR1 and CDR2 are SEHNR and FQNEAQ (reference sequence). With 5 bases removed from V and 5 bases from J, the gap between germline ends came to 13 bases. The CDR3 runs to 14 residues. CDR3 nucleotide sequence: TGTGCCAGCAGCAAGCCCGGGAGTGATCAGCCCCAGCATTTT. Protein product: CASSKPGSDQPQHF. The whole variable domain, remainder taken from reference TRBV7-9 and TRBJ1-5, is DTGVSQNPRHKITKRGQNVTFRCDPISEHNRLYWYRQTLGQGPEFLTYFQNEAQLEKSRLLSDRFSAERPKGSFSTLEIQRTEQGDSAMYLCASSKPGSDQPQHFGDGTRLSIL.

V gene TRBV19 combines with J gene TRBJ1-5; D may be TRBD1 (6 bases). Trimming cost V 6 bases and J 3 bases, with 12 bases left between them. CDR1 and CDR2 (germline): LNHDA, SQIVND (reference sequence). CDR3 size: 14 residues. The CDR3 is CASRRRDNNQPQHF. The CDR3 DNA reads as TGTGCCAGTAGGCGGCGGGACAACAATCAGCCCCAGCATTTT.

This rearrangement joins TRBV7-6 to TRBJ2-5; D not certain. This CDR3 spans 14 amino acids. V lost 6 bases, J lost 4 bases, and 15 bases lay in between. Germline V gives CDR1 SGHVS, CDR2 FNYEAQ. In DNA, the CDR3 is TGTGCCAGCAGTCTCATCGGGTTAGGAGAGACCCAGTACTTC. As protein: CASSLIGLGETQYF.

This clonotype was counted only a few times. The rearrangement links TRBV20-1 to TRBJ1-1; no definite D call. CDR3 length: 17 amino acids. V lost 0 bases, J lost 0 bases, and 17 bases lay in between. Germline lookup yields CDR1 DFQATT and CDR2 SNEGSKA (reference sequence). Written as DNA, the CDR3 is TGCAGTGCTAGAGATTCGGTGGCAGCAGTAATGAACACTGAAGCTTTCTTT. Its protein is CSARDSVAAVMNTEAFF.

This clonotype was observed a few times. Mismatch with germline at one junction end may stem from a read error. The CDR3 nucleotides are TGTGCCAGCAGCTTAGAAAGGGCGAGGGACTATGACTACACCTTC. It translates to CASSLERARDYDYTF. The chain employs TRBV7-8 and TRBJ1-2; D is perhaps TRBD1 (5 bases). The CDR3 has 15 residues. The germline V gene encodes CDR1 SGHVS and CDR2 FQNEAQ.

Of note for this clonotype: A much bigger clone sits one base away, suggesting this may be a read error. For the CDR3, the DNA is TGTGCCAGCAGGGCCGCCGGGGGCGATGAGACCCAGCACTTC. It encodes CASRAAGGDETQHF. The V gene is TRBV2, the J gene TRBJ2-5, with D possibly called TRBD1 or TRBD2 (6 bases each). The CDR3 has 14 residues. Looked up from germline, CDR1 is SNHLY and CDR2 is FYNNEI.

As DNA, the CDR3 is TGCAGCGTTGATCGGGACAGGGGCTACGAGCAGTACTTC. The encoded protein is CSVDRDRGYEQYF. The chain carries TRBV29-1 and TRBJ2-7, with 10 nucleotides matching TRBD1. This CDR3 region has 13 residues. Trimming cost V 3 bases and J 3 bases; bases outside gene matches: 2. Germline CDR1 and CDR2: SQVTM and ANQGSEA.

This sequence joins TRBV7-9 and TRBJ1-2, with a possible D match to TRBD1 (5 bases). The ends were cut back, 4 bases at V and 14 bases at J, with 26 bases in the middle. From germline, CDR1 is SEHNR and CDR2 FQNEAQ (reference sequence). The CDR3 has 15 residues. The CDR3 region is CASSSTGEPYMWRTF. In nucleotides, the CDR3 is TGTGCCAGCAGCTCAACGGGGGAGCCCTATATGTGGAGGACCTTC.

The chain carries TRBV20-1 and TRBJ2-7; TRBD1 aligns across 9 bases. The CDR3 contains 16 residues. Germline trimming cut 4 bases from V and 1 base from J; bases unmatched to any gene: 11. Germline V lookup: CDR1 DFQATT, CDR2 SNEGSKA (reference sequence). The CDR3 DNA follows: TGCAGTGCTACTACGTCTCGGACAGGGGTATCCTACGAGCAGTACTTC. It yields the protein CSATTSRTGVSYEQYF.

The rearrangement uses TRBV2 and TRBJ1-5; D might be TRBD1 (6 bases). The CDR3 consists of 15 residues. Per germline, CDR1 SNHLY and CDR2 FYNNEI. Trimming left V 6 bases short and J 4 bases short, with 16 bases between. CDR3 coding DNA: TGTGCCAGCAGCGCGCCCGGGACAAGGAATCAGCCCCAGCATTTT. As protein: CASSAPGTRNQPQHF. The entire variable domain, with the rest obtained from reference TRBV2 and TRBJ1-5, is as follows: EPEVTQTPSHQVTQMGQEVILRCVPISNHLYFYWYRQILGQKVEFLVSFYNNEISEKSEIFDDQFSVERPDGSNFTLKIRSTKLEDSAMYFCASSAPGTRNQPQHFGDGTRLSIL.

This sequence joins TRBV29-1 and TRBJ1-1; a weak D match, TRBD1 (6 bases). The CDR3 consists of 11 residues. V was trimmed by 7 bases and J by 7 bases, leaving 13 bases between them. Germline V CDR1 and CDR2: SQVTM, ANQGSEA. DNA for the CDR3: TGCAGCGCTCTCGAAGGGGGTGAAGCTTTCTTT. Translated: CSALEGGEAFF.

In the case of this clonotype: A junction end diverges from the germline sequence, so it may reflect a read error. V usage is TRBV7-3 and J usage is TRBJ2-5, with D maybe TRBD2 (6 bases). The CDR3 contains 12 residues. Germline assignment: CDR1 SGHTA and CDR2 FQGTGA. The CDR3 DNA is TGTGCCAGCAGCTTAAGGGGGGAGAGCCAGTACTTC. This codes for CASSLRGESQYF.

This clonotype was detected ten times or more. V is TRBV29-1 and J is TRBJ1-2, with D possibly TRBD1 on 5 matching bases. The V and J ends lost 6 bases and 8 bases respectively, with 22 bases between them. Per germline, CDR1 SQVTM and CDR2 ANQGSEA. The CDR3 is 14 residues long. This CDR3 is CSVTQGTLTRGYTF. The CDR3 DNA reads as TGCAGCGTAACTCAGGGAACCCTAACTAGGGGCTACACCTTC.

This clonotype was seen at least ten times. The J gene is TRBJ2-5, the V gene TRBV7-9; 7 positions match TRBD1. The germline V gene has CDR1 SEHNR and CDR2 FQNEAQ (reference sequence). The CDR3 is 12 amino acids. V shed 11 bases and J 1 base; nucleotides not matched to a gene: 4. CDR3 in amino acids: CAGGQTQETQYF. CDR3 sequence (DNA): TGTGCCGGGGGACAGACCCAAGAGACCCAGTACTTC.